The T cell receptor beta chain under discussion was sequenced for a study of low-dose radiotherapy and immunotherapy resistance in tumors. TRAV- and TRBV-specific primers, spanning alpha and beta chains, primed first-strand cDNA. A roughly 22-cycle PCR with a constant-region primer and V-primer adapter amplified TCRs. TCRdb reprocessed the reads with MiXCR, giving one entry per CDR3 protein. This sample has about 58,000 distinct CDR3 sequences, with about 23% found just once. The sample's time point: after trial treatment. Treatment reported: LDRT plus nivolumab, ipilimumab, low-dose cyclophosphamide and aspirin (RACIN trial). The ends were cut back, 7 bases at V and 7 bases at J, with 17 bases in the middle. The CDR3 loop spans 14 amino acids.

The source was PBMCs, collected after low-dose radiotherapy plus immunotherapy. The chain couples TRBV12-3 or TRBV12-4 to TRBJ2-1; tentatively, D is TRBD1 (5 bases). This receptor was taken from a male donor with prostate cancer. The CDR3 spells CASTPSGKLNEQFF. The CDR3 bases are TGTGCCAGCACCCCATCAGGGAAATTGAATGAGCAGTTCTTC.